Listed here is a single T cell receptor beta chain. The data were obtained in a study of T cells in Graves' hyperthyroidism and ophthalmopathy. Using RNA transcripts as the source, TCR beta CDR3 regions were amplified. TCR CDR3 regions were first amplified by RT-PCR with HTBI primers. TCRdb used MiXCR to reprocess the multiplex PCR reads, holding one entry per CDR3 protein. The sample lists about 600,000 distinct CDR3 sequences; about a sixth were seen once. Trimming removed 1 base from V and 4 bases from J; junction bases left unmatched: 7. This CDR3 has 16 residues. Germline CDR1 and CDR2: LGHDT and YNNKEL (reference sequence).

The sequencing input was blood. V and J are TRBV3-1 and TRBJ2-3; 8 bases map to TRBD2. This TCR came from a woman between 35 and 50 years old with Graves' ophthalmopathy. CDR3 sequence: CASSQGGRGGADTQYF. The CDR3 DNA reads TGTGCCAGCAGCCAAGGGGGACGGGGGGGCGCAGATACGCAGTATTTT.